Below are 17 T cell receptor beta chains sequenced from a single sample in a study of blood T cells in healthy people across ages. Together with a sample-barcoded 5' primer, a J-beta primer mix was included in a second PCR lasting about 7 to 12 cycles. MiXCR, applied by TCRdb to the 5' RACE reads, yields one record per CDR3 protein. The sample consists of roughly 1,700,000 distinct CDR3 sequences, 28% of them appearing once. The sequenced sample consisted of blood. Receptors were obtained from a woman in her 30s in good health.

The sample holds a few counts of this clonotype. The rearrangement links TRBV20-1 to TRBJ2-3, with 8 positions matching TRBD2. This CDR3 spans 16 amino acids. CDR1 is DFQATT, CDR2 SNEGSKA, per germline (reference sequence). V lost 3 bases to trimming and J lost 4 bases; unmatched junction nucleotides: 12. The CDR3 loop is CSASPPSGSLPDTQYF. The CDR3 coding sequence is TGCAGTGCTAGTCCTCCTAGCGGGTCCCTCCCAGATACGCAGTATTTT.

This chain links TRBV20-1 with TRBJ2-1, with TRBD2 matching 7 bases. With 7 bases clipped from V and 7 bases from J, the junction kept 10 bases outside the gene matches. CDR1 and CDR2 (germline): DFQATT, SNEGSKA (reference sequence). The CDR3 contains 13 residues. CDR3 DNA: TGCAGTGGGGGAGGGAGGATTCTGAATGAGCAGTTCTTC. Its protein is CSGGGRILNEQFF.

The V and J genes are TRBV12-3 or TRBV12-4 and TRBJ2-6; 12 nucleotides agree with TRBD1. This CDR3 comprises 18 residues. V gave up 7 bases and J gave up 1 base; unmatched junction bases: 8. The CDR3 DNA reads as TGTGCCAGCATTCGATCGGGACAGGGGGCTTCTGGGGCCAACGTCCTGACTTTC. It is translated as CASIRSGQGASGANVLTF.

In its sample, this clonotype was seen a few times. The CDR3 sequence is CASSPPGRIETQYF. The CDR3 region has the DNA TGTGCCAGCAGTCCTCCCGGAAGGATAGAGACCCAGTACTTC. This chain connects TRBV28 to TRBJ2-5; D remains ambiguous. V dropped 5 bases and J dropped 4 bases, with 14 bases sitting between them. Germline V gene data show CDR1 as MDHEN and CDR2 as SYDVKM. The CDR3 consists of 14 residues.

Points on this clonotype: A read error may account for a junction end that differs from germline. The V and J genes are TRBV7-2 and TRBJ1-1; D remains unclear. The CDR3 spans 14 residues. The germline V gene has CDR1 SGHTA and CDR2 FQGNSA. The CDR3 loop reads CASGLIGVPTEAFF. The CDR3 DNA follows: TGTGCCAGCGGCTTAATTGGGGTCCCAACTGAAGCTTTCTTT.

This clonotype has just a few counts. CDR3 sequence reads: CASSPDWRGGYTF. CDR3 sequence (DNA): TGTGCCAGCAGTCCCGACTGGAGAGGGGGCTACACCTTC. The V gene is TRBV12-3 or TRBV12-4, the J gene TRBJ1-2, with D hard to call. This CDR3 contains 13 residues. V lost 5 bases, J lost 8 bases, and 15 bases lay in between.

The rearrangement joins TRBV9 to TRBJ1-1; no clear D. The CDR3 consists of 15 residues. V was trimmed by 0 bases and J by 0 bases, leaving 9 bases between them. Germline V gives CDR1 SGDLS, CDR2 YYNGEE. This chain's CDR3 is CASSVDGRLNTEAFF. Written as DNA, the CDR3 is TGTGCCAGCAGCGTAGACGGCAGGTTGAACACTGAAGCTTTCTTT.

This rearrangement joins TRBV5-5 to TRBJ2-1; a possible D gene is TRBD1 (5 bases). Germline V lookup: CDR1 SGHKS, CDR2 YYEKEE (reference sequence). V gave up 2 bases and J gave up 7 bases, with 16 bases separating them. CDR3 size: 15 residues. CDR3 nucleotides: TGTGCCAGCAGCTTATGGACGGCCAAGGGGAATGAGCAGTTCTTC. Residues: CASSLWTAKGNEQFF.

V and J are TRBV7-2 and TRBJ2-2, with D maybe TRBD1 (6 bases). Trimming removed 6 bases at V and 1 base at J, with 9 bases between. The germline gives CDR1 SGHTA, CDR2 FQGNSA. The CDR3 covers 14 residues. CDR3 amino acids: CASRETGNTGELFF. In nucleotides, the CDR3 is TGTGCCAGCAGGGAGACAGGGAACACCGGGGAGCTGTTTTTT.

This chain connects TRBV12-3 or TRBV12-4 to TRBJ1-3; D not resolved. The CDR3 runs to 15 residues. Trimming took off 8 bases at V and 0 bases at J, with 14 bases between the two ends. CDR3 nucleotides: TGTGCCAGCTCCGACCCTACCTTCTCTGGAAACACCATATATTTT. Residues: CASSDPTFSGNTIYF.

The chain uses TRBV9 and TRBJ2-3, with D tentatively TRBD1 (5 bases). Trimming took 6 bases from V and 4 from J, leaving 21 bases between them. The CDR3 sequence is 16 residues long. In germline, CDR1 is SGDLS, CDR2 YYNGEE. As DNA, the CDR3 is TGTGCCAGCACCAAAGGACACTTGGTAACCCCAGATACGCAGTATTTT. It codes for CASTKGHLVTPDTQYF.

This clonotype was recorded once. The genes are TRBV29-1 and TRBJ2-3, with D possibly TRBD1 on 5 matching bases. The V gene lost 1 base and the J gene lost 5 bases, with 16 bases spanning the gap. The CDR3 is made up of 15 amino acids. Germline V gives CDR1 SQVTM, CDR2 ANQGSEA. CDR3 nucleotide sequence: TGCAGCGTTGAAGGGGGCCTTAGACACATAGATACGCAGTATTTT. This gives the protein CSVEGGLRHIDTQYF.

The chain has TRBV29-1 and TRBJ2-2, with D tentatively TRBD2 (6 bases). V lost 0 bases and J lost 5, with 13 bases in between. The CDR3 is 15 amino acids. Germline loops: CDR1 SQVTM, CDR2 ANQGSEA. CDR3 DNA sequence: TGCAGCGTTGAAGACCGTGCCCGGGAGACCGGGGAGCTGTTTTTT. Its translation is CSVEDRARETGELFF.

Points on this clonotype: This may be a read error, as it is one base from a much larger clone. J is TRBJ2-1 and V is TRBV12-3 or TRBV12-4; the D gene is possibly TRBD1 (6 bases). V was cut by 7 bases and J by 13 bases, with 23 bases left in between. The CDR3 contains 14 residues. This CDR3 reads CASTPGGLRETQFF. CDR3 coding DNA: TGTGCCAGCACCCCTGGGGGCCTAAGGGAGACCCAGTTCTTC.

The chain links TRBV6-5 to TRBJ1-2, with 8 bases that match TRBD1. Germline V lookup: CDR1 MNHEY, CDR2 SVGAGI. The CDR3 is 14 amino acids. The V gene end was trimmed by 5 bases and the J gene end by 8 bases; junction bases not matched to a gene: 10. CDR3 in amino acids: CASSTGRTGSGYTF. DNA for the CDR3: TGTGCCAGCAGTACCGGCCGGACAGGGAGCGGCTACACCTTC.

The CDR3 nucleotides read TGTGCCAGCAGCTCCTTAGCGGGAGTTTCAGATACGCAGTATTTT. Encoded protein: CASSSLAGVSDTQYF. This sequence joins TRBV7-6 and TRBJ2-3; 9 bases align to TRBD2. Germline CDR1 is SGHVS and CDR2 is FNYEAQ. Trimming cost V 4 bases and J 4 bases; bases outside gene matches: 6. CDR3 length equals 15 residues.

This chain's CDR3 is CSAILDSTNTEAFF. The CDR3 DNA follows: TGCAGTGCTATCCTCGACAGCACGAACACTGAAGCTTTCTTT. The chain has TRBV20-1 and TRBJ1-1; weak D call: TRBD1 (5 bases). The CDR3 is 14 residues long. Looked up from germline, CDR1 is DFQATT and CDR2 is SNEGSKA (reference sequence). The ends were cut back, 4 bases at V and 1 base at J, with 13 bases in the middle.